The clone carrying this T cell receptor beta chain appeared a few times. This entry comes from a study of cytomegalovirus exposure and HLA in healthy donors. The V end lost 5 bases, the J end lost 1 base, and 8 bases lay between the germline ends. Germline V gives CDR1 ENHRY, CDR2 SYGVKD. This CDR3 is built from 13 residues. PCR employed 60 Vbeta and 13 Jbeta primers. Profiling relied on immunoSEQ multiplex PCR, and the TCRdb table lists in-frame clones only, not all of them. The sample holds about 200,000 clones, approximately 80% seen once. Source material: PBMCs. The TCR originated in a man younger than 40 in good health and CMV-seronegative. The chain uses TRBV10-3 and TRBJ2-5, with D tentatively TRBD1 (6 bases). In DNA, the CDR3 is TGTGCCATCAGTCTCAGGGGCCAAGAGACCCAGTACTTC. Residues: CAISLRGQETQYF.